This entry lists 20 T cell receptor beta chains sequenced from one sample in a study of T cell repertoires in cytomegalovirus infection. One entry per CDR3 protein results from TCRdb running MiXCR on the reads. The sample lists about 900,000 distinct CDR3 sequences, approximately 32% occurring once. Their recognized antigens are unknown. The sequencing used cultured CD8+ T cells from PBMCs, collected from culture after CMV antigen stimulation. Source of these receptors: a human donor in good health (CMV status not recorded). Some clones in this sample may be carry-over from other donors' samples.

Regarding this clonotype: This sequence may be a read error, since a much larger clone differs from it by one base. The chain links TRBV4-1 to TRBJ1-3; maybe TRBD1 (5 bases). The germline V gene encodes CDR1 MGHRA and CDR2 YSYEKL. The length of the CDR3 is 14 residues. Here the CDR3 DNA reads TGCGCCAGCAGCCAAGATACCACAGGAAGCACCATATATTTT. Protein: CASSQDTTGSTIYF.

This clonotype was seen only a few times. The chain uses TRBV4-1 and TRBJ1-3; D is unclear. Germline CDR1 and CDR2: MGHRA and YSYEKL. V was shortened by 4 bases and J by 0 bases, with 16 bases between the two germline ends. This CDR3 contains 17 residues. The CDR3 DNA is TGCGCCAGCAGCCCCCATGAGGCACTTTACTCTGGAAACACCATATATTTT. Its protein is CASSPHEALYSGNTIYF.

This clonotype came up a few times. For the CDR3, the DNA is TGCGCCAGCAGCTTGTACGGGACAGTCTCCTACGAGCAGTACTTC. It codes for CASSLYGTVSYEQYF. V and J are TRBV5-1 and TRBJ2-7; 7 nucleotides align to TRBD1. Germline V gene lookup returns CDR1 SGHRS and CDR2 YFSETQ. CDR3 length: 15 amino acids. Trimming took 1 base from V and 0 from J; bases not matched to a gene: 4.

This clonotype showed up just a few times. The chain recombines TRBV7-9 with TRBJ1-2; no clear D gene. Trimming took 2 bases from V and 7 from J, leaving 20 bases between them. CDR3 size: 16 residues. Germline lookup yields CDR1 SEHNR and CDR2 FQNEAQ (reference sequence). This CDR3 is CASSLNGILSLGGYTF. The CDR3 coding sequence is TGTGCCAGCAGCTTAAATGGGATACTCTCTCTAGGTGGCTACACCTTC.

This chain connects TRBV7-9 to TRBJ2-7; possible D gene TRBD2, 6 bases. The CDR3 spans 13 residues. Germline lookup yields CDR1 SEHNR and CDR2 FQNEAQ (reference sequence). V was cut by 7 bases and J by 3 bases, with 13 bases left in between. CDR3 in amino acids: CASIGQGGYEQYF. CDR3 in DNA: TGTGCCAGCATCGGTCAGGGAGGCTACGAGCAGTACTTC.

The gene calls are TRBV10-3 and TRBJ1-2; D unclear. Germline CDR1 is ENHRY and CDR2 is SYGVKD. Trimming cost V 8 bases and J 2 bases, with 18 bases left between them. The CDR3 length is 15 residues. CDR3 sequence reads: CAILTATGLNYGYTF. The DNA for the CDR3 is TGTGCCATCCTCACGGCTACCGGATTAAACTATGGCTACACCTTC.

This clonotype has more than one count but fewer than ten. The DNA for the CDR3 is TGTGCCAGCAGTACAGGGGTGGATGGAAACACCATATATTTT. This codes for CASSTGVDGNTIYF. The rearrangement links TRBV28 to TRBJ1-3; 7 nucleotides line up with TRBD1. The CDR3 has 14 amino acids. Losses at the gene ends were 5 bases for V and 3 bases for J; bases not matched to a gene: 4. CDR1 is MDHEN and CDR2 is SYDVKM in the germline V gene.

Worth noting for this clonotype: In this CDR3 the conserved last residue, phenylalanine or tryptophan, is missing, so a read error is likely. The CDR3 loop is CATLGGVAGGPGLDTQYS. The CDR3 coding sequence is TGTGCCACCCTGGGGGGAGTAGCGGGGGGGCCAGGCTTAGATACGCAGTATTCT. J is TRBJ2-3 and V is TRBV12-3 or TRBV12-4; TRBD2 agrees at 11 bases. This CDR3 spans 18 amino acids. V lost 10 bases and J lost 5; bases outside the gene matches: 20.

Many counts were recorded for this clonotype. The chain joins TRBV12-3 or TRBV12-4 to TRBJ1-5, with TRBD1 matching over 9 bases. This CDR3 is 15 amino acids long. V shed 6 bases and J 7 bases; nucleotides not matched to a gene: 10. CDR3 DNA sequence: TGTGCCAGCAGACAACCAGGGACAGGGAGACAGCCCCAGCATTTT. This gives the protein CASRQPGTGRQPQHF.

The chain recombines TRBV6-1 with TRBJ2-7, with D possibly matching TRBD1 (6 bases). Germline assignment: CDR1 MNHNS and CDR2 SASEGT. The ends were cut back, 5 bases at V and 2 bases at J, with 13 bases in the middle. CDR3 length: 14 residues. The CDR3: CASSPDSVAYEQYV. Here the CDR3 DNA reads TGTGCCAGCAGTCCGGACAGTGTGGCCTACGAGCAGTACGTC.

This clonotype has only a few counts. The chain is built from TRBV20-1 and TRBJ1-5, with 9 bases fitting TRBD1. Per germline, CDR1 DFQATT and CDR2 SNEGSKA (reference sequence). CDR3 length: 16 amino acids. V shed 0 bases and J 0 bases; nucleotides not matched to a gene: 3. The chain's CDR3 is CSARDPGQGSNQPQHF. CDR3 bases: TGCAGTGCTAGAGACCCGGGACAGGGTAGCAATCAGCCCCAGCATTTT.

This clonotype was counted only a few times. This chain links TRBV4-3 with TRBJ1-2; D is possibly TRBD1 (6 bases). The CDR3 runs 15 residues. V was clipped by 2 bases and J by 4 bases, with 14 bases between them. Germline CDR1 and CDR2: LGHNA and YSLEER. The CDR3, as DNA: TGCGCCAGCAGCCAAAACCGCGGGGGCCTCTATGGCTACACCTTC. This codes for CASSQNRGGLYGYTF.

This clonotype was detected once. J is TRBJ2-1 and V is TRBV6-6; TRBD2 agrees at 12 bases. The CDR3 length is 15 residues. CDR1 is MNHNY, CDR2 SVGAGI, per germline (reference sequence). J gave up 10 bases and V 0 bases, and 4 bases lay outside the gene matches. CDR3 sequence (DNA): TGTGCCAGCAGTTACTCGAGGACTAGCGGGATCGAGCAGTTCTTC. Translating it yields CASSYSRTSGIEQFF.

J is TRBJ2-7 and V is TRBV7-9; maybe TRBD1 (5 bases). Trimming shortened V by 3 bases and J by 4 bases, and 13 bases separated the two germline ends. This CDR3 is built from 14 residues. CDR1 SEHNR and CDR2 FQNEAQ come from the germline V gene (reference sequence). CDR3 amino acids: CASSFGRATYEQYV. The DNA for the CDR3 is TGTGCCAGCAGCTTCGGCAGGGCAACGTACGAGCAGTACGTC.

This clonotype has just a few counts. The chain combines TRBV6-2 or TRBV6-3 with TRBJ1-1; D uncertain. CDR1 is MNHEY and CDR2 is SVGEGT in the germline V gene. Trimming pared 7 bases from V and 2 bases from J, leaving 17 bases between. The CDR3 loop spans 15 amino acids. The CDR3 loop reads CASTPFVGVNTEAFF. The DNA of the CDR3 is TGTGCCAGCACCCCCTTTGTTGGAGTAAACACTGAAGCTTTCTTT.

Details on this clonotype: The final CDR3 position lacks the conserved phenylalanine or tryptophan, pointing to a likely read error. The DNA is omitted, as the CDR3 cannot be located on it reliably, and the CDR3 follows TCRdb's listing. This chain uses TRBV20-1 with TRBJ1-4; TRBD1, the D gene given by the table, was not confirmed from the DNA. Including both end residues, the CDR3 is 11 amino acids long. Germline CDR1 and CDR2: DFQATT and SNEGSKA (reference sequence). The CDR3 sequence: CSARDNGQMNI.

This clonotype was observed many times. V is TRBV7-2 and J is TRBJ2-5, with D possibly TRBD2 on 6 matching bases. The CDR3 covers 15 residues. V lost 5 bases to trimming and J lost 1 base, with 14 bases between them. Germline V lookup: CDR1 SGHTA, CDR2 FQGNSA. The DNA for the CDR3 is TGTGCCAGCAGCCGGGGACTTAGCCTCCAAGAGACCCAGTACTTC. It translates to CASSRGLSLQETQYF.

The rearrangement links TRBV27 to TRBJ2-1; D possibly uses TRBD1 or TRBD2 (6 bases each). CDR3 length: 11 residues. Trimming left V 7 bases short and J 9 bases short, with 10 bases between. The germline V gene has CDR1 MNHEY and CDR2 SMNVEV (reference sequence). CDR3 residues: CASTGGFEQFF. The DNA for the CDR3 is TGTGCCAGCACCGGGGGCTTTGAGCAGTTCTTC.

This chain uses TRBV11-3 with TRBJ2-3; either TRBD1 or TRBD2 may supply D (5 bases each). Germline V gene data show CDR1 as SGHNT and CDR2 as YENEEA. This CDR3 spans 15 amino acids. V lost 3 bases and J 4 bases, leaving 14 bases between the germline ends. The DNA of the CDR3 is TGTGCCAGCAGCTTCTCGGGGCAGGGCCCAGATACGCAGTATTTT. Encoded protein: CASSFSGQGPDTQYF.

At least ten counts were recorded for this clonotype. V and J are TRBV7-6 and TRBJ1-1; D is unclear. V was cut by 5 bases and J by 6 bases, with 19 bases left in between. The CDR3 has 15 residues. Germline values: CDR1 SGHVS, CDR2 FNYEAQ. The CDR3 nucleotides read TGTGCCAGCAGCCCCCTCACGCGGGATTTCGCTGAAGCTTTCTTT. Protein sequence: CASSPLTRDFAEAFF.